This T cell receptor beta chain derives from a study of T-cell reconstitution after alpha-beta-depleted transplantation in children. The germline gives CDR1 SGHTA, CDR2 FQGNSA. V lost 3 bases and J lost 1, with 12 bases in between. The CDR3 runs to 15 residues. This clonotype was seen more than once but under ten times. Unique molecular identifiers were incorporated during preparation of the TCRbeta library. Via MiXCR, TCRdb re-called the PCR reads, giving one row per CDR3 protein. The sample yields roughly 500,000 distinct CDR3 sequences, 32% seen once. Sequencing used PBMCs from the stem cell graft donor, obtained from the stem cell graft. J is TRBJ2-5 and V is TRBV7-2; possible D gene TRBD1, 6 bases. This TCR was recovered from a human donor who donated a stem cell graft to a child with aplastic anemia. The CDR3 DNA reads TGTGCCAGCAGCTTGGTAGCAGGGGCCCAAGAGACCCAGTACTTC. It is translated as CASSLVAGAQETQYF.